Each of the 18 T cell receptor beta chains below was sequenced from the same sample in a study of cytomegalovirus exposure and HLA in healthy donors. With 60 Vbeta and 13 Jbeta primers, the PCR was carried out. Here immunoSEQ multiplex PCR was the method, and the copy in TCRdb shows in-frame clones only, minus some. The data show around 280,000 clones, around 90% seen once. The sequenced sample consisted of PBMCs. Source of these receptors: a woman under 30 in good health and CMV-seronegative.

This chain links TRBV2 with TRBJ2-7; D ambiguous. This CDR3 comprises 11 residues. Trimming stripped 6 bases from V and 5 bases from J, with 8 bases between. CDR1 is SNHLY and CDR2 is FYNNEI in the germline V gene. CDR3 residues: CASRALNEQYF. The DNA of the CDR3 is TGTGCCAGCAGAGCGCTTAACGAGCAGTACTTC. Variable domain in full (rest from reference TRBV2 and TRBJ2-7): EPEVTQTPSHQVTQMGQEVILRCVPISNHLYFYWYRQILGQKVEFLVSFYNNEISEKSEIFDDQFSVERPDGSNFTLKIRSTKLEDSAMYFCASRALNEQYFGPGTRLTVT.

The rearrangement joins TRBV5-1 to TRBJ1-1, with a possible D match to TRBD1 (6 bases). The V gene lost 0 bases and the J gene lost 1 base, with 19 bases spanning the gap. This CDR3 comprises 18 residues. CDR1 and CDR2 (germline): SGHRS, YFSETQ. The CDR3 here is CASSLEGLQGVGNTEAFF. CDR3 DNA sequence: TGCGCCAGCAGCTTGGAAGGGTTACAGGGAGTGGGGAACACTGAAGCTTTCTTT.

The chain recombines TRBV29-1 with TRBJ1-2; 7 nucleotides match TRBD1. Germline V gene lookup returns CDR1 SQVTM and CDR2 ANQGSEA. Trimming took 7 bases from V and 4 from J; bases not matched to a gene: 15. The CDR3 extends over 15 amino acids. This CDR3 reads CSATLSDRPTYGYTF. In nucleotides, the CDR3 is TGCAGCGCTACTCTCTCGGACAGGCCGACCTATGGCTACACCTTC. The whole variable domain, filled in from reference TRBV29-1 and TRBJ1-2, reads SAVISQKPSRDICQRGTSLTIQCQVDSQVTMMFWYRQQPGQSLTLIATANQGSEATYESGFVIDKFPISRPNLTFSTLTVSNMSPEDSSIYLCSATLSDRPTYGYTFGSGTRLTVV.

Details on this clone: One junction end does not reproduce the germline sequence, and a read error may be involved. The chain links TRBV6-5 to TRBJ2-7; maybe TRBD1 (6 bases). CDR3 length: 11 amino acids. Germline-derived CDR1 and CDR2 are MNHEY and SVGAGI. The CDR3: CASSYSTEGDF. The CDR3 DNA reads TGTGCCAGCAGTTACTCTACAGAGGGGGACTTC.

V usage is TRBV2 and J usage is TRBJ1-5, with D possibly TRBD1 on 5 matching bases. The length of the CDR3 is 15 residues. Looked up from germline, CDR1 is SNHLY and CDR2 is FYNNEI. Trimming left V 2 bases short and J 7 bases short, with 15 bases between. Here the CDR3 reads CASSEFVGEGQPQHF. CDR3 sequence (DNA): TGTGCCAGCAGTGAATTCGTGGGGGAGGGGCAGCCCCAGCATTTT.

The CDR3 nucleotides read TGTGCCAGCAGTCCCTGGGGGGGGGCAGATACGCAGTATTTT. It encodes CASSPWGGADTQYF. The J gene is TRBJ2-3, the V gene TRBV27, with 7 bases identical to TRBD2. Trimming cost V 5 bases and J 4 bases; bases outside gene matches: 6. Germline assignment: CDR1 MNHEY and CDR2 SMNVEV (reference sequence). The CDR3 has 14 amino acids.

About this clone itself: This sample also contains other DNA sequences that code for the same CDR3. The J gene is TRBJ1-2, the V gene TRBV6-5; TRBD1 might be the D (5 bases). This CDR3 is built from 15 residues. The V and J ends lost 0 bases and 3 bases respectively, with 11 bases between them. The germline V gene encodes CDR1 MNHEY and CDR2 SVGAGI. CDR3 region: CASSYSTGGDYGYTF. DNA for the CDR3: TGTGCCAGCAGTTACTCTACCGGAGGGGACTATGGCTACACCTTC.

This sequence joins TRBV5-1 and TRBJ2-1; D possibly corresponds to TRBD2 (5 bases). V was cut by 4 bases and J by 6 bases, with 14 bases left in between. This CDR3 region has 14 residues. The germline V gene encodes CDR1 SGHRS and CDR2 YFSETQ. CDR3 coding DNA: TGCGCCAGCAGCAGAACCCCCGGGGTCAATGAGCAGTTCTTC. The encoded protein is CASSRTPGVNEQFF.

V gene TRBV7-9 combines with J gene TRBJ1-1; tentatively, D is TRBD1 (6 bases). The CDR3 has 12 residues. The germline V gene encodes CDR1 SEHNR and CDR2 FQNEAQ (reference sequence). Between the trimmed V and J ends, which lost 4 bases and 8 bases, there was a span of 11 bases. CDR3 loop: CASSSRQEEAFF. Here the CDR3 DNA reads TGTGCCAGCAGCTCACGACAGGAGGAAGCTTTCTTT.

Of note for this clone: Relative to the germline gene, one junction end is altered; a read error may explain this. The chain combines TRBV5-1 with TRBJ1-2; the D is unclear. Germline V gives CDR1 SGHRS, CDR2 YFSETQ. This CDR3 is built from 14 residues. As DNA, the CDR3 is TGCGCCAGCAGGTTGGACGGGGATAACTATGGCTACACCTTC. It codes for CASRLDGDNYGYTF.

The V and J genes are TRBV9 and TRBJ1-2, with 9 bases lining up with TRBD1. V trimming: 3 bases; J trimming: 2 bases; junction bases outside the gene matches: 8. The CDR3 covers 16 residues. Germline V gives CDR1 SGDLS, CDR2 YYNGEE. The DNA of the CDR3 is TGTGCCAGCAGCGGGTACCGGGACAGGGTCAACTATGGCTACACCTTC. It encodes CASSGYRDRVNYGYTF.

The J gene is TRBJ2-6, the V gene TRBV2; 7 bases match TRBD2. Looked up from germline, CDR1 is SNHLY and CDR2 is FYNNEI. V lost 3 bases and J lost 0; bases outside the gene matches: 11. CDR3 length equals 19 residues. CDR3 in amino acids: CASSDRGSGGGSGANVLTF. The CDR3 DNA follows: TGTGCCAGCAGTGATCGGGGTTCTGGGGGGGGCTCTGGGGCCAACGTCCTGACTTTC.

This rearrangement joins TRBV9 to TRBJ1-2, with D maybe TRBD1 (5 bases). Trimming took 4 bases from V and 4 from J, leaving 17 bases between them. This CDR3 region has 15 residues. Germline assignment: CDR1 SGDLS and CDR2 YYNGEE. Written as DNA, the CDR3 is TGTGCCAGCAGCCCTCGAGACAGCTCCTCCTATGGCTACACCTTC. This sequence encodes CASSPRDSSSYGYTF.

The chain recombines TRBV10-3 with TRBJ1-5; no firm D call. The CDR3 runs 11 residues. Per the germline V gene, CDR1 is ENHRY and CDR2 is SYGVKD. V lost 10 bases and J lost 6, with 10 bases in between. In DNA, the CDR3 is TGTGCCAAGCTCGGTGGTCAGCCCCAGCATTTT. Residues: CAKLGGQPQHF.

This chain links TRBV30 with TRBJ2-7, with 8 bases identical to TRBD1. Per the germline V gene, CDR1 is GTSNPN and CDR2 is SVGIG (reference sequence). The CDR3 runs 13 residues. After removal of 7 bases from V and 6 bases from J, the junction contained 11 bases not matched to a gene. For the CDR3, the DNA is TGTGCCTCGTACCCTAGGACAGGGACCGAGCAGTACTTC. It yields the protein CASYPRTGTEQYF.

CDR3 in amino acids: CASSQRGGLAMNTEAFF. The CDR3 region has the DNA TGCGCCAGCAGCCAACGTGGGGGACTAGCCATGAACACTGAAGCTTTCTTT. This sequence joins TRBV4-1 and TRBJ1-1, with a weak D call TRBD1 (5 bases). V lost 2 bases, J lost 0 bases, and 16 bases lay in between. The CDR3 contains 17 residues. Germline V gene data show CDR1 as MGHRA and CDR2 as YSYEKL.

This clone was seen once. The gene calls are TRBV4-2 and TRBJ2-7; D is perhaps TRBD1 (5 bases). Germline CDR1 LGHNA, CDR2 YNFKEQ. The germline V and J ends were trimmed by 0 bases and 3 bases, with 12 bases remaining between them. The CDR3 runs to 15 residues. In nucleotides, the CDR3 is TGTGCCAGCAGCCAAGAAGGACATTCCTACTACGAGCAGTACTTC. Translation gives CASSQEGHSYYEQYF.

This clone was detected only once. The chain carries TRBV15 and TRBJ2-1, with 8 bases fitting TRBD2. Germline CDR1 LNHNV, CDR2 YYDKDF (reference sequence). CDR3 length: 17 residues. Losses at the gene ends were 0 bases for V and 4 bases for J; bases not matched to a gene: 8. The CDR3 DNA reads as TGTGCCACCAGCAGAGATCTGGTTCGGGGGGGTTACAATGAGCAGTTCTTC. Amino acid sequence: CATSRDLVRGGYNEQFF.